The 27 T cell receptor beta chains below all came from one sample that was sequenced in a study of blood T cell repertoires in COVID-19. Profiled with immunoSEQ multiplex PCR; TCRdb holds only in-frame clones, not every one. The sample lists 200,000 or so clones, around nine tenths occurring once. Sequencing was performed on peripheral blood. Receptor source: a woman in her 40s who had recovered from COVID-19.

The chain is built from TRBV7-9 and TRBJ2-7; 11 positions agree with TRBD2. The V segment lost 5 bases and the J segment 4 bases; nucleotides outside the gene matches: 7. The CDR3 consists of 15 residues. Per the germline V gene, CDR1 is SEHNR and CDR2 is FQNEAQ (reference sequence). CDR3 sequence: CASSTRLAGWYEQYF. The CDR3 DNA follows: TGTGCCAGCAGCACCCGACTAGCGGGATGGTACGAGCAGTACTTC.

The chain employs TRBV4-2 and TRBJ1-2; no reliable D call. The germline V gene encodes CDR1 LGHNA and CDR2 YNFKEQ. Trimming stripped 0 bases from V and 7 bases from J, with 6 bases between. The CDR3 spans 12 residues. DNA for the CDR3: TGTGCCAGCAGCCAAGAGACGGGTGGCTACACCTTC. Amino acids: CASSQETGGYTF.

The V gene is TRBV12-3 or TRBV12-4, the J gene TRBJ2-5; TRBD2 is a possible D gene (5 bases). The V end lost 6 bases, the J end lost 4 bases, and 12 bases lay between the germline ends. The CDR3 spans 13 residues. This chain's CDR3 is CASRSGLRETQYF. The CDR3 bases are TGTGCCAGCAGGTCGGGGTTGCGAGAGACCCAGTACTTC.

The chain employs TRBV29-1 and TRBJ1-2; TRBD1 matches 10 bases. The V gene end was trimmed by 4 bases and the J gene end by 4 bases; junction bases not matched to a gene: 6. The CDR3 runs 14 residues. Germline CDR1 and CDR2: SQVTM and ANQGSEA. The CDR3 DNA reads TGCAGCGTTGGGGACGGACAGGGGGGCTATGGCTACACCTTC. As protein: CSVGDGQGGYGYTF.

The rearrangement joins TRBV2 to TRBJ2-7, with 11 bases fitting TRBD2. There are 15 residues in the CDR3. The trim removed 4 bases at V and 3 bases at J, leaving 5 bases unmatched. CDR1 and CDR2 (germline): SNHLY, FYNNEI. The CDR3 loop is CASSASGRRVYEQYF. As DNA, the CDR3 is TGTGCCAGCAGTGCTAGCGGGAGGAGGGTCTACGAGCAGTACTTC.

As DNA, the CDR3 is TGTGCCAGCAGAGCAATGGACACTGAAGCTTTCTTT. Protein sequence: CASRAMDTEAFF. The chain joins TRBV28 to TRBJ1-1; D is unresolved. V dropped 6 bases and J dropped 3 bases, with 8 bases sitting between them. Germline V gene data show CDR1 as MDHEN and CDR2 as SYDVKM. This CDR3 is built from 12 residues.

J is TRBJ2-3 and V is TRBV2, with TRBD2 identical over 8 bases. The ends lost 8 bases at V and 4 bases at J; junction bases unmatched: 11. CDR3 length: 15 residues. CDR1 and CDR2 from the germline V gene are SNHLY and FYNNEI. CDR3 sequence reads: CASDFRGGGSDTQYF. The CDR3 DNA reads TGTGCCAGCGACTTTCGGGGGGGCGGCTCAGATACGCAGTATTTT.

This chain joins TRBV28 and TRBJ1-1, with a weak D call TRBD1 (6 bases). V gave up 5 bases and J gave up 11 bases, with 18 bases separating them. The CDR3 loop spans 13 amino acids. From germline, CDR1 is MDHEN and CDR2 SYDVKM. Here the CDR3 reads CASSPDSRGGAFF. CDR3 coding DNA: TGTGCCAGCAGTCCCGATTCCAGGGGTGGCGCTTTCTTT.

This clone was detected once. The V and J genes are TRBV19 and TRBJ2-7; 9 nucleotides match TRBD2. Germline V lookup: CDR1 LNHDA, CDR2 SQIVND (reference sequence). With 6 bases clipped from V and 3 bases from J, the junction kept 9 bases outside the gene matches. This CDR3 is 15 amino acids long. The CDR3 region is CASRGPGLANYEQYF. The CDR3 coding sequence is TGTGCCAGTAGGGGACCGGGACTAGCAAACTACGAGCAGTACTTC.

This clone occurred once. J is TRBJ2-3 and V is TRBV18; 7 positions agree with TRBD1. Germline values: CDR1 KGHSH, CDR2 LQKENI. Trimming cost V 8 bases and J 0 bases; bases outside gene matches: 5. This CDR3 has 14 amino acids. The CDR3: CASRQGSSTDTQYF. In nucleotides, the CDR3 is TGTGCCAGCCGACAGGGCTCTAGCACAGATACGCAGTATTTT.

The V call is TRBV5-1, the J call TRBJ1-1; D is undetermined. In germline, CDR1 is SGHRS, CDR2 YFSETQ. CDR3 size: 11 residues. The V end was cut by 3 bases, the J end by 3 bases, with 3 bases between. In nucleotides, the CDR3 is TGCGCCAGCAGCTCGGACACTGAAGCTTTCTTT. Translation: CASSSDTEAFF.

This clone has only a few counts. As DNA, the CDR3 is TGTGCCAGCAGCTCGACAGGGGGTTCCAAAAACATTCAGTACTTC. As protein: CASSSTGGSKNIQYF. The rearrangement joins TRBV7-9 to TRBJ2-4; 9 nucleotides align to TRBD1. The V gene's germline CDR1 is SEHNR and CDR2 FQNEAQ (reference sequence). CDR3 length: 15 residues. The trim removed 4 bases at V and 2 bases at J, leaving 3 bases unmatched.

V gene TRBV25-1 combines with J gene TRBJ2-7, with D maybe TRBD1 (5 bases). Germline CDR1 is MGHDK and CDR2 is SYGVNS. The CDR3 extends over 16 amino acids. Trimming stripped 0 bases from V and 2 bases from J, with 14 bases between. The CDR3 loop reads CASSEYSAGSAYEQYF. CDR3 DNA: TGTGCCAGCAGTGAATATTCGGCAGGGTCTGCCTACGAGCAGTACTTC.

The gene calls are TRBV6-2 or TRBV6-3 and TRBJ2-7; D not certain. CDR1 is MNHEY and CDR2 is SVGEGT in the germline V gene. This CDR3 comprises 17 residues. V was cut by 2 bases and J by 2 bases, with 19 bases left in between. DNA of the CDR3: TGTGCCAGCAGTTACGTTCTCGGGTCCCCGAGAACCTACGAGCAGTACTTC. Protein: CASSYVLGSPRTYEQYF.

This rearrangement joins TRBV19 to TRBJ1-1; 8 bases fit TRBD1. Germline V lookup: CDR1 LNHDA, CDR2 SQIVND (reference sequence). The V segment lost 7 bases and the J segment 5 bases; nucleotides outside the gene matches: 6. The CDR3 spans 13 residues. The CDR3 DNA sequence: TGTGCCAGTACCCCAGGGGGCTGGACTGAAGCTTTCTTT. Its protein is CASTPGGWTEAFF.

The V and J genes are TRBV19 and TRBJ2-1; 11 nucleotides match TRBD2. This CDR3 contains 13 residues. Germline-derived CDR1 and CDR2 are LNHDA and SQIVND (reference sequence). Trimming cost V 8 bases and J 9 bases; bases outside gene matches: 6. CDR3 residues: CASAGLAASEQFF. CDR3 bases: TGTGCCAGTGCGGGACTAGCGGCCTCTGAGCAGTTCTTC. The variable domain in full, with the rest retrieved from reference TRBV19 and TRBJ2-1, is DGGITQSPKYLFRKEGQNVTLSCEQNLNHDAMYWYRQDPGQGLRLIYYSQIVNDFQKGDIAEGYSVSREKKESFPLTVTSAQKNPTAFYLCASAGLAASEQFFGPGTRLTVL.

The J gene is TRBJ1-1, the V gene TRBV3-1 (or the pseudogene TRBV3-2), with no clear D. Deletions cut 4 bases from V and 4 bases from J, with 10 bases between. The CDR3 length is 13 residues. The V gene's germline CDR1 is LGHDT and CDR2 YNNKEL (reference sequence). The CDR3 sequence is CASSPLGGTEAFF. CDR3 coding DNA: TGTGCCAGCAGCCCCCTCGGAGGCACTGAAGCTTTCTTT.

The V gene is TRBV18, the J gene TRBJ2-6, with 7 bases matching TRBD2. From germline, CDR1 is KGHSH and CDR2 LQKENI. This CDR3 region has 18 residues. V shed 3 bases, J shed 0 bases, and the junction held 8 bases outside the gene matches. CDR3 sequence reads: CASSPFSSGPSGANVLTF. The CDR3 nucleotides read TGTGCCAGCTCACCTTTCTCTAGCGGTCCCTCTGGGGCCAACGTCCTGACTTTC.

The chain couples TRBV7-8 to TRBJ2-1; 8 bases map to TRBD2. The germline V gene has CDR1 SGHVS and CDR2 FQNEAQ. V dropped 2 bases and J dropped 4; count of bases not matched to a gene: 10. CDR3 size: 17 residues. For the CDR3, the DNA is TGTGCCAGCAGCTTATACTTGCGGGAGGCACAATACAATGAGCAGTTCTTC. The encoded protein is CASSLYLREAQYNEQFF.

The V and J genes are TRBV5-8 and TRBJ1-3; D ambiguous. Trimming stripped 3 bases from V and 3 bases from J, with 7 bases between. The CDR3 runs to 13 residues. Germline CDR1 and CDR2: SGHTS and YDEGEE. This CDR3 is CASSSRNGNTIYF. DNA of the CDR3: TGTGCCAGCAGCTCGAGAAATGGAAACACCATATATTTT.

V gene TRBV4-2 combines with J gene TRBJ2-3; TRBD2 matches 7 bases. Germline V gives CDR1 LGHNA, CDR2 YNFKEQ. CDR3 length: 15 residues. Trimming at V came to 4 bases and at J to 5 bases, leaving 9 bases not matched to a gene. CDR3 nucleotide sequence: TGTGCCAGCAGCCCACGGGCGGGAGTGGAAGATACGCAGTATTTT. As protein: CASSPRAGVEDTQYF.

The V gene is TRBV7-2, the J gene TRBJ2-5; D unclear. Between the trimmed V and J ends, which lost 0 bases and 5 bases, there was a span of 7 bases. The CDR3 consists of 13 residues. Germline V gene sequence: CDR1 SGHTA, CDR2 FQGNSA. CDR3 nucleotides: TGTGCCAGCAGCTTAGCACCCGGGGAGACCCAGTACTTC. Amino acids: CASSLAPGETQYF.

The chain carries TRBV6-5 and TRBJ2-1; TRBD2 matches 7 bases. The trim removed 1 base at V and 0 bases at J, leaving 3 bases unmatched. The CDR3 spans 16 residues. The germline gives CDR1 MNHEY, CDR2 SVGAGI. CDR3 residues: CASSYFRTSSYNEQFF. As DNA, the CDR3 is TGTGCCAGCAGTTACTTCAGGACTAGCTCCTACAATGAGCAGTTCTTC.

V is TRBV5-5 and J is TRBJ2-7; D gene ambiguous. The germline CDR1 and CDR2 sequences are SGHKS and YYEKEE (reference sequence). CDR3 size: 13 residues. Trimming removed 4 bases at V and 5 bases at J, with 13 bases between. CDR3 DNA sequence: TGTGCCAGCAGCCGGTTAGAGGTGGACGAGCAGTACTTC. Translating gives CASSRLEVDEQYF.

The chain links TRBV19 to TRBJ1-5, with 10 bases identical to TRBD1. Germline assignment: CDR1 LNHDA and CDR2 SQIVND (reference sequence). This CDR3 region has 15 residues. V shed 5 bases and J 4 bases; nucleotides not matched to a gene: 5. The CDR3 DNA sequence: TGTGCCAGTAGTGGGGACAGGGGCCCAAATCAGCCCCAGCATTTT. Protein sequence: CASSGDRGPNQPQHF.

This sequence joins TRBV30 and TRBJ1-5; the D is unclear. This CDR3 has 13 amino acids. Deletions cut 2 bases from V and 0 bases from J, with 5 bases between. The V gene's germline CDR1 is GTSNPN and CDR2 SVGIG (reference sequence). CDR3 bases: TGTGCCTGGAGTCCTAATAGCAATCAGCCCCAGCATTTT. This sequence encodes CAWSPNSNQPQHF.

The CDR3 DNA reads TGTGCCAGCAGTCCCCCGGGATACGATGAAAAACTGTTTTTT. It yields the protein CASSPPGYDEKLFF. J is TRBJ1-4 and V is TRBV5-6; D is ambiguous. The CDR3 runs 14 residues. Trimming left V 5 bases short and J 6 bases short, with 14 bases between. CDR1 SGHDT and CDR2 YYEEEE come from the germline V gene.